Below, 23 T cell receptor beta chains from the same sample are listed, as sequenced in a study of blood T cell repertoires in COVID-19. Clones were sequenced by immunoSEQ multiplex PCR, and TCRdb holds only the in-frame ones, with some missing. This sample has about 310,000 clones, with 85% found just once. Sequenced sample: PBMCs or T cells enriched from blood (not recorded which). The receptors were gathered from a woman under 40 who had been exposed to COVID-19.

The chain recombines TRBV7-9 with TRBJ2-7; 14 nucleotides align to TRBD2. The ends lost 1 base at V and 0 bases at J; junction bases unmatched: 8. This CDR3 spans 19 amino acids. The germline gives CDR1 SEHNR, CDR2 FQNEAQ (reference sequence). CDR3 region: CASSLESWGLAGASYEQYF. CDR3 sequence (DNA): TGTGCCAGCAGCTTAGAGAGTTGGGGACTAGCGGGAGCCTCCTACGAGCAGTACTTC. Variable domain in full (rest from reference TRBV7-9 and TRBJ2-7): DTGVSQNPRHKITKRGQNVTFRCDPISEHNRLYWYRQTLGQGPEFLTYFQNEAQLEKSRLLSDRFSAERPKGSFSTLEIQRTEQGDSAMYLCASSLESWGLAGASYEQYFGPGTRLTVT.

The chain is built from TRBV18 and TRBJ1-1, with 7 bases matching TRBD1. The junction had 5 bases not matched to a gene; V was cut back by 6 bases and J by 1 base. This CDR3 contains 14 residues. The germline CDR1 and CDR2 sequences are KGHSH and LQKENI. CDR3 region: CASSDRDTNTEAFF. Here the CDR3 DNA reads TGTGCCAGCTCCGACAGGGATACGAACACTGAAGCTTTCTTT.

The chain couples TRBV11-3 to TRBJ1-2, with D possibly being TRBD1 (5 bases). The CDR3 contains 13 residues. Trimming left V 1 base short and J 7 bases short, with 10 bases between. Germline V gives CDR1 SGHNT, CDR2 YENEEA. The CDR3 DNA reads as TGTGCCAGCAGCTTAGGGACATCGATTGGCTACACCTTC. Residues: CASSLGTSIGYTF.

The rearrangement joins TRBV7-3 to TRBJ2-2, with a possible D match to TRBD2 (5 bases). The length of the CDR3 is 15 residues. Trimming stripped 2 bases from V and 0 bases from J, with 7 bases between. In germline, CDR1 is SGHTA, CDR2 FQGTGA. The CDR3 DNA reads TGTGCCAGCAGCTTACACGGGGCGAACACCGGGGAGCTGTTTTTT. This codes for CASSLHGANTGELFF.

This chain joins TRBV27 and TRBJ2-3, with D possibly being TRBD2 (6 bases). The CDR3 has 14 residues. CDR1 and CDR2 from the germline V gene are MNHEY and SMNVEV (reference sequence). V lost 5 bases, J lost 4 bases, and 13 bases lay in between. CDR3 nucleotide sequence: TGTGCCAGCAGTGTGGAGGGAAGGGCAGATACGCAGTATTTT. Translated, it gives CASSVEGRADTQYF.

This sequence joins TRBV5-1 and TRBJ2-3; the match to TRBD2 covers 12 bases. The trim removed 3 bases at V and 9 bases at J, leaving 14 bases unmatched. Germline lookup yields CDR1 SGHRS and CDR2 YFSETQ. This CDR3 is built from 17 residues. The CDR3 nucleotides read TGCGCCAGCAGCTCTAGACTAGCGGGGGAATATTCAAAGACGCAGTATTTT. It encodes CASSSRLAGEYSKTQYF.

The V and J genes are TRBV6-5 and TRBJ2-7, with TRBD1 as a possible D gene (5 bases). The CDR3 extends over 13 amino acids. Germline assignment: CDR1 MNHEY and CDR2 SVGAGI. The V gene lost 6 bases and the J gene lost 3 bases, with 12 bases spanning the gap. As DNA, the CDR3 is TGTGCCAGCAGGAAGGACATCGACTACGAGCAGTACTTC. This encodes CASRKDIDYEQYF.

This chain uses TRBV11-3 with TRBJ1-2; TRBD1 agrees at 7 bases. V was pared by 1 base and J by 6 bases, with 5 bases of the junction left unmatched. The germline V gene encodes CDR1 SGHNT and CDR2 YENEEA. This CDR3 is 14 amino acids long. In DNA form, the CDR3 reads TGTGCCAGCAGCTTAGGCAAGACAGGGAATGGCTACACCTTC. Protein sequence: CASSLGKTGNGYTF.

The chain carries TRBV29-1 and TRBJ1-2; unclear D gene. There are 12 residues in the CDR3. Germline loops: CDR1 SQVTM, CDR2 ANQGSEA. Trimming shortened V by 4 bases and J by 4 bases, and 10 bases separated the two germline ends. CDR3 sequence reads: CSVVDSSYGYTF. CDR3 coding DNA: TGCAGCGTTGTTGACTCCTCCTATGGCTACACCTTC.

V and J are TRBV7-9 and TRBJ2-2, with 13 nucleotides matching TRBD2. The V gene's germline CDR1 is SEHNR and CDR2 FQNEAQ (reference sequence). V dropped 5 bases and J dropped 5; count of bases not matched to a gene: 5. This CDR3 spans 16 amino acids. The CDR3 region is CASSGLAGVGTGELFF. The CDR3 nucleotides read TGTGCCAGCAGCGGACTAGCGGGAGTCGGGACCGGGGAGCTGTTTTTT.

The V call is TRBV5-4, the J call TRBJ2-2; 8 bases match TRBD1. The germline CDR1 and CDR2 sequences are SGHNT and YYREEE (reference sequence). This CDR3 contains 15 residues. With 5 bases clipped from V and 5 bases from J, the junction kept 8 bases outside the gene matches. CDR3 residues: CASSSGGAWTGELFF. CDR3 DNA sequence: TGTGCCAGCAGTTCAGGGGGCGCGTGGACCGGGGAGCTGTTTTTT.

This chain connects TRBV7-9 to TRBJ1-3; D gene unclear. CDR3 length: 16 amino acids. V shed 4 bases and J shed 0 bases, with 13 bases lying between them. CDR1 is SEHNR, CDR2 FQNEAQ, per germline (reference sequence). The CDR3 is CASSYGVGSSGNTIYF. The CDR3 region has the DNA TGTGCCAGCAGCTATGGGGTAGGGAGCTCTGGAAACACCATATATTTT.

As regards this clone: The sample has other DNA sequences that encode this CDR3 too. DNA for the CDR3: TGTGCCAGCAGTTTAAGCGGTTATGGCTACACCTTC. As protein: CASSLSGYGYTF. V is TRBV28 and J is TRBJ1-2; D remains ambiguous. CDR3 length: 12 residues. Germline values: CDR1 MDHEN, CDR2 SYDVKM. V lost 2 bases and J 5 bases, leaving 6 bases between the germline ends.

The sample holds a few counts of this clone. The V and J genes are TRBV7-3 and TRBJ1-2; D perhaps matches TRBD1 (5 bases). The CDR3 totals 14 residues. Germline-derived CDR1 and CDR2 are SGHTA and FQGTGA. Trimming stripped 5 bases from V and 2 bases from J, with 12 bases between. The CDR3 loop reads CASSPAGSNYGYTF. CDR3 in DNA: TGTGCCAGCAGCCCGGCAGGGTCCAACTATGGCTACACCTTC.

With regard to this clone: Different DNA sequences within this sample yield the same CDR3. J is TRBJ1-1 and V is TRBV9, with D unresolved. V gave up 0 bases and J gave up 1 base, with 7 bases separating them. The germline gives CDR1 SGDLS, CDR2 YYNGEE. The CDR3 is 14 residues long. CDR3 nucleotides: TGTGCCAGCAGCGTAGATTCGAGGAACACTGAAGCTTTCTTT. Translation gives CASSVDSRNTEAFF.

This CDR3 reads CASGPSGTLTGELFF. CDR3 DNA: TGTGCCAGCGGCCCCAGTGGGACTCTCACCGGGGAGCTGTTTTTT. V and J are TRBV5-8 and TRBJ2-2; maybe TRBD2 (6 bases). CDR3 length: 15 residues. Germline CDR1 reads SGHTS; CDR2 reads YDEGEE. Between the trimmed V and J ends, which lost 7 bases and 4 bases, there was a span of 17 bases.

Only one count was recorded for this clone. This CDR3 reads CASRIGQLWSSYEQYF. Here the CDR3 DNA reads TGTGCCAGCAGGATTGGACAGCTGTGGAGCTCCTACGAGCAGTACTTC. J is TRBJ2-7 and V is TRBV28; tentative D call: TRBD1 (6 bases). CDR3 length equals 16 residues. V was clipped by 6 bases and J by 0 bases, with 18 bases between them. Germline V gene lookup returns CDR1 MDHEN and CDR2 SYDVKM.

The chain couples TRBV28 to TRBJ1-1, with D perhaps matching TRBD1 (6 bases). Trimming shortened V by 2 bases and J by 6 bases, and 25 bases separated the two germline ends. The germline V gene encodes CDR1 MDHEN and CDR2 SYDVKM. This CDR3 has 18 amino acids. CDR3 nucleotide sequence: TGTGCCAGCAGTTTAGGTGGGGCAGGGGTTGGTTTATACCCTGAAGCTTTCTTT. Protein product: CASSLGGAGVGLYPEAFF.

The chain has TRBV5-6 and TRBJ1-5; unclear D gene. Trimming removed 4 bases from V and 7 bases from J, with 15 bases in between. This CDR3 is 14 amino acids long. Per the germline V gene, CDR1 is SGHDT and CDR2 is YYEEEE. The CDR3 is CASSQDGTGQPQHF. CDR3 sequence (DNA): TGTGCCAGCAGCCAGGATGGTACGGGGCAGCCCCAGCATTTT.

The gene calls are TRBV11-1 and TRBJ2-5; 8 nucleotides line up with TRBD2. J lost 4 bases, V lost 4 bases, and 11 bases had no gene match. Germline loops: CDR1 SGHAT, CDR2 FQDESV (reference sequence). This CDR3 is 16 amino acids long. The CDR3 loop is CASSSPSGYDVETQYF. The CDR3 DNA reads TGTGCCAGCAGCTCTCCTAGCGGGTACGATGTAGAGACCCAGTACTTC.

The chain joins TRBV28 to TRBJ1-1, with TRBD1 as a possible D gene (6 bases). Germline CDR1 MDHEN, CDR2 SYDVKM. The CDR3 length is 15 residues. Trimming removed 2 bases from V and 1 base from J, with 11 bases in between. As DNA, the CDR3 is TGTGCCAGCAGTTTACAGGGAGGGGGGAACACTGAAGCTTTCTTT. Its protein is CASSLQGGGNTEAFF.

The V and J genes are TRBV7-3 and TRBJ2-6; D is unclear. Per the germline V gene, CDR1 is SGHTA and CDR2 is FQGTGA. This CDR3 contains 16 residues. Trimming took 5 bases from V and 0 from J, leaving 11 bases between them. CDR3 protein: CASSPSTLSGANVLTF. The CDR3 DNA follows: TGTGCCAGCAGCCCAAGTACTCTCTCTGGGGCCAACGTCCTGACTTTC. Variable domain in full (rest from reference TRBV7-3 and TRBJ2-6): GAGVSQTPSNKVTEKGKYVELRCDPISGHTALYWYRQSLGQGPEFLIYFQGTGAADDSGLPNDRFFAVRPEGSVSTLKIQRTERGDSAVYLCASSPSTLSGANVLTFGAGSRLTVL.

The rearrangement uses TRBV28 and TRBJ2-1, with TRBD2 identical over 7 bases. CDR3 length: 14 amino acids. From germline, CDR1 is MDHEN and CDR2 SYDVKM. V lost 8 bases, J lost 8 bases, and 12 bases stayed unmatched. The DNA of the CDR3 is TGTGCCAGCGGTAGATACGGCGGGAGCTATGAGCAGTTCTTC. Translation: CASGRYGGSYEQFF.